The 22 T cell receptor beta chains presented below share a single source sample, sequenced in a study of shared T cell receptors in the human thymus. Produced via immunoSEQ multiplex PCR; TCRdb's table is partial and in-frame only. The sample shows 600,000 to 900,000 clones, approximately 85% of them seen only once. This sample also appeared in a second study, on human thymus T cells.

The material sequenced was thymocytes. Source of these receptors: a girl in the first two years of life with a congenital heart defect.

The J gene is TRBJ1-5, the V gene TRBV10-3; a possible D gene is TRBD1 (6 bases). This CDR3 contains 15 residues. V dropped 4 bases and J dropped 5 bases, with 15 bases sitting between them. Germline assignment: CDR1 ENHRY and CDR2 SYGVKD. The CDR3 DNA is TGTGCCATCAGTGGAACAGGGTTGTCCGATCAGCCCCAGCATTTT. Protein product: CAISGTGLSDQPQHF.

The chain uses TRBV4-3 and TRBJ1-2, with 7 nucleotides matching TRBD1. The CDR3 has 13 residues. V lost 4 bases to trimming and J lost 8 bases; unmatched junction nucleotides: 7. Germline loops: CDR1 LGHNA, CDR2 YSLEER. The CDR3 DNA reads TGCGCCAGCAGCCTGAGACAGGGACGGGGCTACACCTTC. Translation gives CASSLRQGRGYTF.

Only one count was recorded for this clone. The V gene is TRBV6-5, the J gene TRBJ1-6; perhaps TRBD1 as D (6 bases). The CDR3 consists of 15 residues. Germline V gene data show CDR1 as MNHEY and CDR2 as SVGAGI. Trimming cost V 1 base and J 13 bases, with 17 bases left between them. The CDR3 loop reads CASSYYGQPSNPLHF. The CDR3 region has the DNA TGTGCCAGCAGTTACTACGGACAGCCATCGAATCCCCTCCACTTT.

The J gene is TRBJ2-2, the V gene TRBV10-2, with 14 bases that match TRBD2. The CDR3 covers 17 residues. Germline values: CDR1 WSHSY, CDR2 SAAADI. Trimming cost V 0 bases and J 4 bases; bases outside gene matches: 1. The CDR3 sequence is CASSESTSGGATGELFF. The CDR3 coding sequence is TGCGCCAGCAGTGAGTCGACTAGCGGGGGGGCCACCGGGGAGCTGTTTTTT.

The chain joins TRBV25-1 to TRBJ2-3; TRBD1 matches 8 bases. The J segment lost 1 base and the V segment lost 2 bases, leaving 5 bases of the junction unmatched. The CDR3 totals 16 residues. From germline, CDR1 is MGHDK and CDR2 SYGVNS. This chain's CDR3 is CASSEMWGQGTDTQYF. Written as DNA, the CDR3 is TGTGCCAGCAGTGAAATGTGGGGACAGGGCACAGATACGCAGTATTTT.

This rearrangement joins TRBV9 to TRBJ2-1; 8 bases line up with TRBD2. From germline, CDR1 is SGDLS and CDR2 YYNGEE. The CDR3 runs to 15 residues. The J segment lost 6 bases and the V segment lost 0 bases, leaving 5 bases of the junction unmatched. CDR3 nucleotide sequence: TGTGCCAGCAGCGTAGTGTCCAGCGGGGGCAATGAGCAGTTCTTC. Translated: CASSVVSSGGNEQFF.

The CDR3 region is CASSLKLRQGVREQFF. As DNA, the CDR3 is TGTGCCAGCAGCTTGAAGCTAAGGCAGGGGGTCCGTGAGCAGTTCTTC. The chain uses TRBV5-6 and TRBJ2-1; TRBD1 agrees at 7 bases. V gave up 1 base and J gave up 9 bases; unmatched junction bases: 13. This CDR3 is 16 amino acids long. Germline V gene data show CDR1 as SGHDT and CDR2 as YYEEEE.

The chain recombines TRBV4-1 with TRBJ1-2, with D uncertain. Germline CDR1 is MGHRA and CDR2 is YSYEKL. The CDR3 length is 12 residues. V shed 0 bases and J shed 6 bases, with 5 bases lying between them. The CDR3 DNA sequence: TGCGCCAGCAGCCAAGATTCTGATGGCTACACCTTC. It codes for CASSQDSDGYTF.

The J gene is TRBJ2-7, the V gene TRBV9, with 7 bases that match TRBD1. From germline, CDR1 is SGDLS and CDR2 YYNGEE. The CDR3 spans 13 residues. The junction had 7 bases not matched to a gene; V was cut back by 8 bases and J by 2 bases. The CDR3 region is CASTGTETYEQYF. CDR3 coding DNA: TGTGCCAGTACCGGGACAGAAACCTACGAGCAGTACTTC.

This chain links TRBV11-2 with TRBJ2-7, with D possibly being TRBD2 (5 bases). Germline-derived CDR1 and CDR2 are SGHAT and FQNNGV. CDR3 length equals 15 residues. Trimming left V 5 bases short and J 1 base short, with 15 bases between. The CDR3 DNA reads TGTGCCAGCAGCCATCCGGAGGAGGATTCCTACGAGCAGTACTTC. Encoded protein: CASSHPEEDSYEQYF.

The chain has TRBV13 and TRBJ2-5; the D gene is possibly TRBD1 (5 bases). V was trimmed by 2 bases and J by 5 bases, leaving 12 bases between them. CDR1 and CDR2 from the germline V gene are PRHDT and FYEKMQ (reference sequence). The CDR3 spans 14 residues. The DNA of the CDR3 is TGTGCCAGCAGCTTATTCTTGGGGCAGGAGACCCAGTACTTC. Residues: CASSLFLGQETQYF.

The chain recombines TRBV7-3 with TRBJ2-7; 7 bases match TRBD1. Germline CDR1 SGHTA, CDR2 FQGTGA. V was pared by 1 base and J by 3 bases, with 9 bases of the junction left unmatched. The CDR3 contains 16 residues. In DNA form, the CDR3 reads TGTGCCAGCAGCTTAAGGGGACAGTGGGAAGGCTACGAGCAGTACTTC. Its translation: CASSLRGQWEGYEQYF.

CDR3 amino acids: CASSLAVGGSAGNTIYF. Written as DNA, the CDR3 is TGTGCCAGCAGCTTAGCCGTCGGGGGGTCGGCTGGAAACACCATATATTTT. J is TRBJ1-3 and V is TRBV7-2; TRBD1 might be the D (5 bases). The germline V and J ends were trimmed by 0 bases and 2 bases, with 14 bases remaining between them. The germline V gene has CDR1 SGHTA and CDR2 FQGNSA. The CDR3 loop spans 17 amino acids.

CDR3 in amino acids: CSASKTLPGYF. CDR3 DNA: TGCAGTGCTAGTAAGACCCTCCCAGGTTACTTC. The V call is TRBV20-1, the J call TRBJ2-5; no firm D call. Trimming took 3 bases from V and 14 from J, leaving 16 bases between them. CDR3 size: 11 residues. The germline CDR1 and CDR2 sequences are DFQATT and SNEGSKA (reference sequence).

The V and J genes are TRBV10-1 and TRBJ2-3, with 7 bases identical to TRBD2. The CDR3 is 16 amino acids. V lost 6 bases to trimming and J lost 2 bases; unmatched junction nucleotides: 11. CDR1 is WNHNN, CDR2 SYGVQD, per germline (reference sequence). As DNA, the CDR3 is TGCGCCAGCAGCCCCACGAGTGCGGGGGACACAGATACGCAGTATTTT. Protein: CASSPTSAGDTDTQYF.

The chain has TRBV5-6 and TRBJ2-3; 8 bases match TRBD1. Germline trimming cut 4 bases from V and 2 bases from J; bases unmatched to any gene: 6. Germline assignment: CDR1 SGHDT and CDR2 YYEEEE. The CDR3 has 15 amino acids. For the CDR3, the DNA is TGTGCCAGCAGCCTCCCGGACAGGGCCACAGATACGCAGTATTTT. Protein product: CASSLPDRATDTQYF.

This clone was detected only once. The chain recombines TRBV18 with TRBJ2-5; no reliable D call. There are 14 residues in the CDR3. The germline gives CDR1 KGHSH, CDR2 LQKENI. The ends were cut back, 2 bases at V and 5 bases at J, with 12 bases in the middle. The chain's CDR3 is CASSPSVHGETQYF. The CDR3 DNA sequence: TGTGCCAGCTCACCATCGGTCCACGGGGAGACCCAGTACTTC.

The chain employs TRBV27 and TRBJ1-6, with D uncertain. Looked up from germline, CDR1 is MNHEY and CDR2 is SMNVEV (reference sequence). The CDR3 totals 17 residues. V was clipped by 2 bases and J by 5 bases, with 16 bases between them. Here the CDR3 DNA reads TGTGCCAGCAGTTTAGGAGGTGGGGAAAGGGATAATTCACCCCTCCACTTT. It is translated as CASSLGGGERDNSPLHF.

The chain recombines TRBV28 with TRBJ1-2, with 9 bases that match TRBD1. Trimming removed 2 bases from V and 2 bases from J; junction bases left unmatched: 12. The CDR3 totals 18 residues. Looked up from germline, CDR1 is MDHEN and CDR2 is SYDVKM. CDR3 bases: TGTGCCAGCAGTTTAACGCGGGACAGGGTGGAGGGAAACTATGGCTACACCTTC. The encoded protein is CASSLTRDRVEGNYGYTF.

The genes are TRBV5-4 and TRBJ2-1; a possible D gene is TRBD2 (6 bases). Per germline, CDR1 SGHNT and CDR2 YYREEE (reference sequence). This CDR3 is built from 16 residues. The V end lost 3 bases, the J end lost 6 bases, and 19 bases lay between the germline ends. The CDR3 coding sequence is TGTGCCAGCAGCTGGGCCGGGACTCTCACGTCCAATGAGCAGTTCTTC. This sequence encodes CASSWAGTLTSNEQFF.

The CDR3 coding sequence is TGTGCCAGCAGCGTAGCCGGGACACGTCACACTGAAGCTTTCTTT. Its translation is CASSVAGTRHTEAFF. The chain employs TRBV9 and TRBJ1-1, with a weak D call TRBD1 (6 bases). Per the germline V gene, CDR1 is SGDLS and CDR2 is YYNGEE. Trimming pared 0 bases from V and 3 bases from J, leaving 12 bases between. This CDR3 is 15 amino acids long.

The rearrangement uses TRBV4-1 and TRBJ1-6; 9 nucleotides align to TRBD1. The CDR3 length is 15 residues. The germline gives CDR1 MGHRA, CDR2 YSYEKL. The junction had 3 bases not matched to a gene; V was cut back by 2 bases and J by 7 bases. This CDR3 reads CASSQQDRGNSPLHF. The CDR3 DNA reads TGCGCCAGCAGCCAACAGGACAGGGGCAATTCACCCCTCCACTTT.